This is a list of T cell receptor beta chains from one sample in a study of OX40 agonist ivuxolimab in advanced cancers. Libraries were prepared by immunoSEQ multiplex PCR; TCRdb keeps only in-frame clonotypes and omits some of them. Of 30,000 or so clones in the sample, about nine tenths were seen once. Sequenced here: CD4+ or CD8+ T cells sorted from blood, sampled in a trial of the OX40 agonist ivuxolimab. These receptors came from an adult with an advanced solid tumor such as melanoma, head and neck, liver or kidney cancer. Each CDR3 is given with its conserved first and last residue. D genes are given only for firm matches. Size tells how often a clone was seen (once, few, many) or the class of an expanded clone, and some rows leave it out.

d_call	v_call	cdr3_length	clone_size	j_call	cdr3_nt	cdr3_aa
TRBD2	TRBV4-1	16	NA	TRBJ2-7	TGCGCCAGCAGCTTTCCCGGGACTAGCGGTCTCCGGGAGCAGTACTTC	CASSFPGTSGLREQYF
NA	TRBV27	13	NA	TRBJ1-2	TGTGCCAGCAGTGAACAGGGCTTCTATGGCTACACCTTC	CASSEQGFYGYTF
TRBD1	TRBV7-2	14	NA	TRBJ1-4	TGTGCCAGCAGCTGGACAGGGGGCGAGGAAAAACTGTTTTTT	CASSWTGGEEKLFF
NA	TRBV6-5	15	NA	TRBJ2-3	TGTGCCAGCAGGAGCCTTGAGCGGGTCACAGATACGCAGTATTTT	CASRSLERVTDTQYF
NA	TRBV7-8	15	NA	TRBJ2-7	TGTGCCAGCAGCTTAGGGCTAGTGGGAGAGTTTGAGCAGTACTTC	CASSLGLVGEFEQYF
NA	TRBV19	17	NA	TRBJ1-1	TGTGCCAGTAGTATTAGTCAGGCAGCCGTTCCGAACACTGAAGCTTTCTTT	CASSISQAAVPNTEAFF
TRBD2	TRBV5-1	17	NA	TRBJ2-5	TGCGCCAGCAGCTCCCCCGTGGGTAGCGGGAGTAGGGAGACCCAGTACTTC	CASSSPVGSGSRETQYF
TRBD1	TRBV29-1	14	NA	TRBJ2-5	TGCAGCGTTCACAGGACAGGGGCCATAGAGACCCAGTACTTC	CSVHRTGAIETQYF
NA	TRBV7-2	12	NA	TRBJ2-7	TGTGCCAGCAGCTCGAGCTCCTACGAGCAGTACTTC	CASSSSSYEQYF
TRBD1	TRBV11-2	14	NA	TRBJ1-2	TGTGCCAGCAGCTTAGGGACAGGGTACTATGGCTACACCTTC	CASSLGTGYYGYTF
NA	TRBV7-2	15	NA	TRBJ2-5	TGTGCCAGCAGCCCTATCGGGGTTACTCAAGAGACCCAGTACTTC	CASSPIGVTQETQYF
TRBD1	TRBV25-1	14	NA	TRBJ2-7	TGTGCCAGCACCGAGGGGACAGGGGGCTACGAGCAGTACTTC	CASTEGTGGYEQYF
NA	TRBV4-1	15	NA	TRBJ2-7	TGCGCCAGCAGCCAGGCGAAGACAGATACCTACGAGCAGTACTTC	CASSQAKTDTYEQYF
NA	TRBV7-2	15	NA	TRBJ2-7	TGCGCCAGCAGCCAGGCGAAGACAGATACCTACGAGCAGTACTTC	CASSQAKTDTYEQYF
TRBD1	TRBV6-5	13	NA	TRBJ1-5	TGTGCCAGCAAGGGGCAGGGGGATCAGCCCCAGCATTTT	CASKGQGDQPQHF
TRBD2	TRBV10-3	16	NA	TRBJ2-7	TGTGCCATCAGCGGACTAGCGGGAGGTACCGCCTACGAGCAGTACTTC	CAISGLAGGTAYEQYF
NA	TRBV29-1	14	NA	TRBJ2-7	TGCAGCGTTGAAGGTCTGGGGTCCTCCTACGAGCAGTACTTC	CSVEGLGSSYEQYF
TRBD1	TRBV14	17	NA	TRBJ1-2	TGTGCCAGCAGCCAATGGGCGCTTGACAGGGGAATCTATGGCTACACCTTC	CASSQWALDRGIYGYTF
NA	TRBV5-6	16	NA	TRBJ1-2	TGTGCCAGCAGCTTGGCGGCTAACAACCAGAACTATGGCTACACCTTC	CASSLAANNQNYGYTF
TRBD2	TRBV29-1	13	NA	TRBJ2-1	TGCAGCAGCTATAGCGGGGGGGTGAGGGAGCAGTTCTTC	CSSYSGGVREQFF
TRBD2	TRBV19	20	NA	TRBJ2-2	TGTGCCAGTAGTATCCGACTAGCGGGGGGGCTTATGGTAATTCCCGGGGAGCTGTTTTTT	CASSIRLAGGLMVIPGELFF
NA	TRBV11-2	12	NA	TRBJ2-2	TGTGCCAGCAGTTCCCCCACCGGGGAGCTGTTTTTT	CASSSPTGELFF
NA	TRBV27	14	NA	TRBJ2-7	TGTGCCAGCAGTTTAGACAGGCTTCTGAACGAGCAGTACTTC	CASSLDRLLNEQYF
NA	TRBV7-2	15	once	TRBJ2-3	TGTGCCAGCAGCCCCAGGGGGGGAAGCACAGATACGCAGTATTTT	CASSPRGGSTDTQYF
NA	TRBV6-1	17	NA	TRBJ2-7	TGTGCCAGCAGTGAATGGACAGATCCTCTCCTGAACTACGAGCAGTACTTC	CASSEWTDPLLNYEQYF
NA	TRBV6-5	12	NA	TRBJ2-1	TGTGCCAGCAGGGGCGGAGTTGGGGAGCAGTTCTTC	CASRGGVGEQFF
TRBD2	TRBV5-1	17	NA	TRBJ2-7	TGCGCCAGCGCGACCGGGACTAGCGGGGGGGTCCGTTACGAGCAGTACTTC	CASATGTSGGVRYEQYF
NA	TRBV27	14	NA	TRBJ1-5	TGTGCCAGCAGTTTATCGGTCGGGGGATGGCCCCAGCATTTT	CASSLSVGGWPQHF
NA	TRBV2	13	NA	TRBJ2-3	TGTGCCAGCAGCGCAACTTACACAGATACGCAGTATTTT	CASSATYTDTQYF
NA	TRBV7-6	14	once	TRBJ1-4	TGTGCCAGCAGCTTAGGGGACTGGGGGGAAAAACTGTTTTTT	CASSLGDWGEKLFF
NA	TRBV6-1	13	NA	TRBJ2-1	TGTGCCAGCGGGCCCCAGGTATACTATGAGCAGTTCTTC	CASGPQVYYEQFF